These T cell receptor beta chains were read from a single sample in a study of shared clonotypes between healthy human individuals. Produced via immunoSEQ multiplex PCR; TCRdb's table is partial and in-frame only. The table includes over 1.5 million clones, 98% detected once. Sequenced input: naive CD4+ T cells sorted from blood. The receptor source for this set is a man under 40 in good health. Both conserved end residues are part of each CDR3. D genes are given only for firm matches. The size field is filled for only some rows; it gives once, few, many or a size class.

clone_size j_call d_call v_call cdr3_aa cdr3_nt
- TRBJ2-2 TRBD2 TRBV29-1 CSVATSLTPWELFF TGCAGCGTTGCGACTAGCTTAACTCCCTGGGAGCTGTTTTTT
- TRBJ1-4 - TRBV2 CASRDSGEKLFF TGTGCCAGCAGGGATTCGGGGGAAAAACTGTTTTTT
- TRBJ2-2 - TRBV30 CAWGPAAAGELFF TGTGCCTGGGGCCCGGCCGCCGCCGGGGAGCTGTTTTTT
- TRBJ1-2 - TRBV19 CASSTTDGYTF TGTGCCAGTAGTACAACCGACGGCTACACCTTC
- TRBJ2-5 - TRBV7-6 CASSSARQETQYF TGTGCCAGCAGCTCAGCCCGCCAAGAGACCCAGTACTTC
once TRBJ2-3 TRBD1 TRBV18 CASSPRSPRGTSTDTQYF TGTGCCAGCTCACCACGAAGCCCCAGGGGGACCAGCACAGATACGCAGTATTTT
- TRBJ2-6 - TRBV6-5 CASSYGVLSGANVLTF TGTGCCAGCAGTTATGGGGTCCTCTCTGGGGCCAACGTCCTGACTTTC
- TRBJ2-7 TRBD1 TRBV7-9 CASSLDRQSSYEQYF TGTGCCAGCAGCTTGGACAGGCAGAGCTCCTACGAGCAGTACTTC
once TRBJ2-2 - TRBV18 CASSPTWGTGELFF TGTGCCAGCTCACCAACGTGGGGGACCGGGGAGCTGTTTTTT
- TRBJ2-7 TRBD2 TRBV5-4 CASSLTSARPYEQYF TGTGCCAGCAGCTTAACTAGCGCGAGACCCTACGAGCAGTACTTC
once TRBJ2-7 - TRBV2 CASSLIQTYEQYF TGTGCCAGCAGTTTAATACAGACCTACGAGCAGTACTTC
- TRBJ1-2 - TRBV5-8 CASSLGLYGYTF TGTGCCAGCAGCTTGGGACTGTATGGCTACACCTTC
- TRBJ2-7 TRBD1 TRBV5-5 CASSLVPTGTGREQYF TGTGCCAGCAGCTTGGTTCCGACCGGGACAGGGCGAGAGCAGTACTTC
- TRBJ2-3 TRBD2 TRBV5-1 CASSLGRGGAADTQYF TGCGCCAGCAGCCTCGGCCGGGGGGGCGCGGCAGATACGCAGTATTTT
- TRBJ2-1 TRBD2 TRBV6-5 CASSGPGLANEQFF TGTGCCAGCAGTGGACCGGGACTAGCCAATGAGCAGTTCTTC
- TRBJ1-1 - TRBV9 CASSVAATGAAMNTEAFF TGTGCCAGCAGCGTAGCGGCTACCGGAGCAGCTATGAACACTGAAGCTTTCTTT
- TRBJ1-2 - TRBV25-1 CASSDPKAAMWAPDGYTF TGTGCCAGCAGTGACCCTAAGGCGGCGATGTGGGCTCCTGATGGCTACACCTTC
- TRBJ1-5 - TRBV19 CASRARTGQPQHF TGTGCCAGTAGGGCCAGGACGGGTCAGCCCCAGCATTTT
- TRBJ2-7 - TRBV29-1 CSVEISDSRYLPYEQYF TGCAGCGTTGAAATCTCCGACAGCAGATATCTCCCTTACGAGCAGTACTTC
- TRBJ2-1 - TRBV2 CASSPRTENNEQFF TGTGCCAGCAGCCCCCGGACCGAAAACAATGAGCAGTTCTTC
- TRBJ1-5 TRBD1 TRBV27 CASSPRFGTVNSNQPQHF TGTGCCAGCAGTCCTAGATTCGGGACAGTGAATAGCAATCAGCCCCAGCATTTT
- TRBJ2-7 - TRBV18 CASPGPYEQYF TGTGCCAGTCCGGGACCCTACGAGCAGTACTTC
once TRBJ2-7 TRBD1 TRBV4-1 CASSQEGTGVSYEQYF TGCGCCAGCAGCCAAGAAGGGACAGGGGTCTCCTACGAGCAGTACTTC
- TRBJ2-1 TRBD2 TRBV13 CASSSASGSWNEQFF TGTGCCAGCAGCTCGGCTAGCGGGAGTTGGAATGAGCAGTTCTTC
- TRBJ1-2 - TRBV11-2 CATYGGEGYTF TGTGCTACTTATGGGGGCGAGGGCTACACCTTC
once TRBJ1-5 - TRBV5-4 CASSLGYGPNQPQHF TGTGCCAGCAGCTTGGGTTACGGGCCCAATCAGCCCCAGCATTTT
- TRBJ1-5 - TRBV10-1 CASSPGPINSNQPQHF TGCGCCAGCAGCCCGGGACCTATTAATAGCAATCAGCCCCAGCATTTT
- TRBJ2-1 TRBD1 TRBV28 CASSHQWTGPYSEQFF TGTGCCAGCAGCCACCAATGGACAGGGCCTTACTCTGAGCAGTTCTTC
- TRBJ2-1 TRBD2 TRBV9 CASSLTSALYNEQFF TGTGCCAGCAGCCTGACTAGCGCACTATACAATGAGCAGTTCTTC
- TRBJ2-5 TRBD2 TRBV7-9 CASSYAAGARETQYF TGTGCCAGCAGCTACGCTGCGGGAGCGAGAGAGACCCAGTACTTC
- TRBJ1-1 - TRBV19 CASSISGTLVNTEAFF TGTGCCAGTAGTATCTCAGGGACGCTCGTGAACACTGAAGCTTTCTTT
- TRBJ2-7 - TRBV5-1 CASSLEGTLGEQYF TGCGCCAGCAGCTTGGAGGGAACTTTGGGCGAGCAGTACTTC
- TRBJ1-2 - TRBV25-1 CASSAPGENGYTF TGTGCCAGCAGTGCCCCGGGGGAAAATGGCTACACCTTC
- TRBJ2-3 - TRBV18 CASSPLAEGNTQYF TGTGCCAGCTCACCACTAGCGGAAGGCAATACGCAGTATTTT
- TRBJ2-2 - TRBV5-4 CASSFGPGNTGELFF TGTGCCAGCAGCTTTGGCCCAGGGAACACCGGGGAGCTGTTTTTT
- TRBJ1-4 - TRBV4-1 CASSRDMGGLGWTNEKLFF TGCGCCAGCAGCCGAGACATGGGGGGCTTGGGTTGGACTAATGAAAAACTGTTTTTT
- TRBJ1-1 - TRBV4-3 CASSQDGLPWTEAFF TGCGCCAGCAGCCAAGATGGGCTCCCGTGGACTGAAGCTTTCTTT
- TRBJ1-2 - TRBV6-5 CASRGLGYTF TGTGCCAGCAGGGGACTAGGCTACACCTTC
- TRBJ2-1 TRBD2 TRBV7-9 CASSSLAGGLEQFF TGTGCCAGCAGCTCCTTGGCGGGAGGGCTTGAGCAGTTCTTC
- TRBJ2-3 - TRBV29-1 CSLLPPPDTQYF TGCAGCCTCCTCCCCCCCCCAGATACGCAGTATTTT
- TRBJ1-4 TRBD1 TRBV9 CASSIGTGGFEKLFF TGTGCCAGCAGCATCGGGACAGGGGGCTTCGAAAAACTGTTTTTT
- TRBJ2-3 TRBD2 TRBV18 CASSPLGSGRADTQYF TGTGCCAGCTCACCACTGGGTAGCGGGAGAGCAGATACGCAGTATTTT
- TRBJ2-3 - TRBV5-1 CASSLLGTGTDTQYF TGCGCCAGCAGCTTGTTGGGGACCGGCACAGATACGCAGTATTTT
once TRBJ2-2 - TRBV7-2 CASSLKTTGELFF TGTGCCAGCAGCTTAAAAACCACCGGGGAGCTGTTTTTT
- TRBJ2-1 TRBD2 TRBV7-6 CASSPGFGTSGIGSYNEQFF TGTGCCAGCAGCCCCGGGTTCGGAACTAGCGGGATCGGCTCCTACAATGAGCAGTTCTTC
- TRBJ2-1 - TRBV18 CASSPFGGISYNEQFF TGTGCCAGCTCACCATTCGGCGGAATCTCCTACAATGAGCAGTTCTTC
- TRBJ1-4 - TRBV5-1 CASSFLQAPNEKLFF TGCGCCAGCAGCTTCCTCCAAGCCCCTAATGAAAAACTGTTTTTT
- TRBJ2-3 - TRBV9 CASSSHPAGSTDTQYF TGTGCCAGCAGCTCACACCCTGCCGGGAGCACAGATACGCAGTATTTT
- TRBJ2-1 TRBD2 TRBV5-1 CASSLGAGGSNEQFF TGCGCCAGCAGCTTGGGAGCGGGAGGAAGTAATGAGCAGTTCTTC
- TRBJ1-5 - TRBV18 CASSPPSDSRQHF TGTGCCAGCTCACCTCCTTCGGATTCTCGCCAGCATTTT
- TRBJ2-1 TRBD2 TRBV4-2 CASSQEGTSGRGSYNEQFF TGTGCCAGCAGCCAAGAAGGGACTAGCGGGAGGGGCTCCTACAATGAGCAGTTCTTC
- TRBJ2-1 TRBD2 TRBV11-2 CASSLDPRREYHNEQFF TGTGCCAGCAGCTTAGACCCGAGGCGGGAGTATCACAATGAGCAGTTCTTC
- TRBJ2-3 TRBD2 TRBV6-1 CASSEGLATDTQYF TGTGCCAGCAGTGAAGGACTAGCCACAGATACGCAGTATTTT
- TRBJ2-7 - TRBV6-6 CASSSPGGYEQYF TGTGCCAGCAGTTCCCCAGGAGGCTACGAGCAGTACTTC